The 9 T cell receptor beta chains given below trace back to one sample, sequenced in a study of control samples from healthy donors and cancer patients. Sequencing was performed with immunoSEQ multiplex PCR; in TCRdb, only in-frame clones are kept and a portion is missing. Here the sample spans some 130,000 clones, 93% being singletons. Sequencing was performed on PBMCs. The source of these receptors is a man aged 45-65 years with head and neck cancer.

This clone was seen a single time. This rearrangement joins TRBV6-5 to TRBJ2-6; tentative D call: TRBD2 (5 bases). V lost 0 bases to trimming and J lost 4 bases, with 10 bases between them. The CDR3 totals 16 residues. In germline, CDR1 is MNHEY, CDR2 SVGAGI. CDR3 bases: TGTGCCAGCAGTTACTCGAGGGTCCCCGGGGCCAACGTCCTGACTTTC. It translates to CASSYSRVPGANVLTF.

This chain links TRBV9 with TRBJ2-7, with D hard to call. From germline, CDR1 is SGDLS and CDR2 YYNGEE. CDR3 length equals 12 residues. The V end lost 0 bases, the J end lost 5 bases, and 6 bases lay between the germline ends. This CDR3 is CASSVGMNEQYF. CDR3 nucleotides: TGTGCCAGCAGCGTAGGGATGAACGAGCAGTACTTC.

The V gene is TRBV12-3 or TRBV12-4, the J gene TRBJ1-1, with D unresolved. The CDR3 is 12 residues long. Trimming took off 3 bases at V and 6 bases at J, with 8 bases between the two ends. The CDR3: CASSFQVAEAFF. The CDR3 DNA is TGTGCCAGCAGTTTCCAGGTAGCTGAAGCTTTCTTT.

The genes are TRBV24-1 and TRBJ2-3; weak D call: TRBD1 (5 bases). This CDR3 comprises 12 residues. With 4 bases removed from V and 5 bases from J, the gap between germline ends came to 6 bases. The germline gives CDR1 KGHDR, CDR2 SFDVKD. The CDR3 nucleotides read TGTGCCACCAGTGAAAGGGGAGATACGCAGTATTTT. It encodes CATSERGDTQYF.

V gene TRBV6-6 combines with J gene TRBJ1-6; no firm D call. Per the germline V gene, CDR1 is MNHNY and CDR2 is SVGAGI (reference sequence). V lost 6 bases and J lost 10, with 16 bases in between. This CDR3 region has 14 residues. Here the CDR3 reads CASSPNNWESPLHF. CDR3 in DNA: TGTGCCAGCAGCCCTAATAATTGGGAGTCACCCCTCCACTTT.

The rearrangement joins TRBV5-1 to TRBJ2-2, with 8 bases matching TRBD1. CDR1 and CDR2 (germline): SGHRS, YFSETQ. The CDR3 sequence is 14 residues long. Unmatched junction bases numbered 3, after V lost 4 bases and J lost 4 bases. Written as DNA, the CDR3 is TGCGCCAGCAGCCTGGGACAGGCCACCGGGGAGCTGTTTTTT. Its translation is CASSLGQATGELFF.

This chain connects TRBV15 to TRBJ1-2; D remains ambiguous. The germline gives CDR1 LNHNV, CDR2 YYDKDF (reference sequence). The CDR3 is made up of 12 amino acids. V lost 1 base to trimming and J lost 7 bases, with 7 bases between them. CDR3 region: CATSRVHGGYTF. DNA of the CDR3: TGTGCCACCAGCAGAGTACACGGTGGCTACACCTTC.

This clone was recorded only once. The rearrangement joins TRBV27 to TRBJ2-6; D gene ambiguous. The germline V gene encodes CDR1 MNHEY and CDR2 SMNVEV (reference sequence). V lost 1 base and J lost 0, with 1 base in between. The CDR3 length is 14 residues. CDR3 loop: CASSLFSGANVLTF. The CDR3 DNA reads as TGTGCCAGCAGTTTATTCTCTGGGGCCAACGTCCTGACTTTC.

This clone was detected once. The rearrangement joins TRBV6-2 or TRBV6-3 to TRBJ1-5; TRBD1 matches 10 bases. The CDR3 consists of 16 residues. The germline V gene encodes CDR1 MNHEY and CDR2 SVGEGT. The ends lost 2 bases at V and 2 bases at J; junction bases unmatched: 3. CDR3 sequence: CASSYRDRGRNQPQHF. DNA of the CDR3: TGTGCCAGCAGTTACCGGGACAGGGGCCGCAATCAGCCCCAGCATTTT.